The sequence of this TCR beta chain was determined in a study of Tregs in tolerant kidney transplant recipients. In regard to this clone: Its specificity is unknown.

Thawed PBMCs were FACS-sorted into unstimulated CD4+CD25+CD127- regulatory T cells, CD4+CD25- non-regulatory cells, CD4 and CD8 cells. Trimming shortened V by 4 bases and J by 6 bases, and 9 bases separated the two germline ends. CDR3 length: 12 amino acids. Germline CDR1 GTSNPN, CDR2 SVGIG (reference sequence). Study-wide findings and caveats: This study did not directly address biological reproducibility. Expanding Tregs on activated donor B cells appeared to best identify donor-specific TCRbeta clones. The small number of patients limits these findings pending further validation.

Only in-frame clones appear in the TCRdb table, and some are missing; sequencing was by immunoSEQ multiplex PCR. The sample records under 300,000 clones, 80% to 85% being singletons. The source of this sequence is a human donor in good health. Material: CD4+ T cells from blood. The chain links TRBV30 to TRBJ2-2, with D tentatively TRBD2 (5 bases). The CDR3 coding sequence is TGTGCCTGGACGCCGGGGTCCGGGGAGCTGTTTTTT. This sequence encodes CAWTPGSGELFF.